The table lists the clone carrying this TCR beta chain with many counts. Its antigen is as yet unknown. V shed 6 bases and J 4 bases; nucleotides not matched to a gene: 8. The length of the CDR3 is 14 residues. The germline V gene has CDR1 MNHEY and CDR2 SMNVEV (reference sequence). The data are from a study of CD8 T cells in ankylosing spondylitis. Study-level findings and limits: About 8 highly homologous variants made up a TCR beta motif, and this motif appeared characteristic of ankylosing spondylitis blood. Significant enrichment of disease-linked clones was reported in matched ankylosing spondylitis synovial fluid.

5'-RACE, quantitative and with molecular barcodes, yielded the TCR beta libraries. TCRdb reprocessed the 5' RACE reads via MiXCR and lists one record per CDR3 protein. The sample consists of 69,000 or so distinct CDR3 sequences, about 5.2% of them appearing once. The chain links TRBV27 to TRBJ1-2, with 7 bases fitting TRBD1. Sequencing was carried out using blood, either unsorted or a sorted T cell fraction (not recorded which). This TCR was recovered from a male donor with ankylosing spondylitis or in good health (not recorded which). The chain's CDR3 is CASSPGGGGYGYTF. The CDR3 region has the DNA TGTGCCAGCAGCCCCGGAGGGGGCGGCTATGGCTACACCTTC.